Listed below are T cell receptor beta chains from one sample, sequenced in a study of T-cell reconstitution after alpha-beta-depleted transplantation in children. TCRdb recomputed calls from the PCR reads with MiXCR, one row per CDR3 protein. The sample records about 400,000 distinct CDR3 sequences, roughly 20% being singletons. Sequenced here: PBMCs from the stem cell graft donor, sampled from the stem cell graft. All receptors derive from a human donor who donated a stem cell graft to a child with acute myeloid leukemia. CDR3s include the opening cysteine and the closing phenylalanine or tryptophan. D genes are given only for firm matches. Expanded clones are given a class, and other clones once, few, many or no size at all.

size: -; J: TRBJ2-7; V: TRBV5-1; D: -; DNA: TGCGCCAGCAGCTCCGGCTCAGGAGGTACCGAGCAGTACTTC; CDR3: CASSSGSGGTEQYF
size: few; J: TRBJ2-5; V: TRBV29-1; D: TRBD2; DNA: TGCAGCGCAGTAGCGGGAGGGAATCAAGAGACCCAGTACTTC; CDR3: CSAVAGGNQETQYF
size: -; J: TRBJ2-6; V: TRBV4-3; D: -; DNA: TGCGCCAGCAGCCAAGAGGCAGGGGCGGGGGCCAACGTCCTGACTTTC; CDR3: CASSQEAGAGANVLTF
size: many; J: TRBJ2-7; V: TRBV3-1; D: -; DNA: TGTGCCAGCAGCTTCAATCAGGGGTTTGGGGACGAGCAGTACTTC; CDR3: CASSFNQGFGDEQYF
size: many; J: TRBJ2-7; V: TRBV6-4; D: -; DNA: TGTGCCAGCAGTGCCACACAGGGAGGCGAGCAGTACTTC; CDR3: CASSATQGGEQYF
size: -; J: TRBJ2-7; V: TRBV5-1; D: -; DNA: TGCGCCAGCAGCTTAGGACAGACGAATAACTACGAGCAGTACTTC; CDR3: CASSLGQTNNYEQYF
size: few; J: TRBJ2-7; V: TRBV5-5; D: -; DNA: TGTGCCAGCAGCTTGGTTCTGGGAATCGGCTCCTACGAGCAGTACTTC; CDR3: CASSLVLGIGSYEQYF
size: -; J: TRBJ2-1; V: TRBV29-1; D: -; DNA: TGCAGCGTTCCAGGGAACAATGAGCAGTTCTTC; CDR3: CSVPGNNEQFF
size: many; J: TRBJ1-5; V: TRBV15; D: TRBD1; DNA: TGTGCCACCAGCAGAAAAGACAGGGACGATCAGCCCCAGCATTTT; CDR3: CATSRKDRDDQPQHF
size: -; J: TRBJ2-7; V: TRBV7-9; D: -; DNA: TGTGCCAGCAGCTACGGTGGGGTGATGTACGAGCAGTACTTC; CDR3: CASSYGGVMYEQYF
size: -; J: TRBJ2-1; V: TRBV11-2; D: -; DNA: TGTGCCAGCAGCTTATTTAGGTGGAGAGGTTTGGATGAGCAGTTCTTC; CDR3: CASSLFRWRGLDEQFF
size: -; J: TRBJ2-5; V: TRBV29-1; D: -; DNA: TGCAGCGTTGAAGGGGGGAGTTTGGAAGGTAGGGCCCAAGAGACCCAGTACTTC; CDR3: CSVEGGSLEGRAQETQYF
size: few; J: TRBJ2-4; V: TRBV10-1; D: -; DNA: TGCGCCAGCAGTGAGTCTGCCAAAAACATTCAGTACTTC; CDR3: CASSESAKNIQYF
size: -; J: TRBJ1-5; V: TRBV20-1; D: -; DNA: TGCAGTGCTAGACAGGGGAATAGCAATCAGCCCCAGCATTTT; CDR3: CSARQGNSNQPQHF
size: -; J: TRBJ2-7; V: TRBV5-1; D: TRBD2; DNA: TGCGCCAGCAGGTATAGCGGGAGTCCCAACTACGAGCAGTACTTC; CDR3: CASRYSGSPNYEQYF
size: -; J: TRBJ2-1; V: TRBV7-9; D: TRBD2; DNA: TGTGCCAGCAGTTATACTAGCGGGAGCTACAATGAGCAGTTCTTC; CDR3: CASSYTSGSYNEQFF
size: many; J: TRBJ2-7; V: TRBV12-3/TRBV12-4; D: TRBD1; DNA: TGTGCCAGCAGGGACAGGGTGGACGGTCCCTACGAGCAGTACTTC; CDR3: CASRDRVDGPYEQYF
size: few; J: TRBJ2-7; V: TRBV20-1; D: TRBD1; DNA: TGCAGTGCTAGAGTCAGGCAGGGGGCGTACGAGCAGTACTTC; CDR3: CSARVRQGAYEQYF
size: -; J: TRBJ1-2; V: TRBV7-9; D: TRBD1; DNA: TGTGCCAGCGCACCGGGACAGGATTATGGCTACACCTTC; CDR3: CASAPGQDYGYTF
size: -; J: TRBJ2-7; V: TRBV19; D: -; DNA: TGTGCCAGTAGTATCCCTTCACAGGGTACCTACGAGCAGTACTTC; CDR3: CASSIPSQGTYEQYF
size: few; J: TRBJ2-6; V: TRBV29-1; D: -; DNA: TGCAGCGTTGAACACAGGTCCCCGGGGGGGGCCAACGTCCTGACTTTC; CDR3: CSVEHRSPGGANVLTF
size: few; J: TRBJ1-1; V: TRBV4-3; D: TRBD1; DNA: TGCGCCAGCAGCCAAGATCTTACAGGGGGCACTGAAGCTTTCTTT; CDR3: CASSQDLTGGTEAFF
size: many; J: TRBJ2-1; V: TRBV20-1; D: TRBD2; DNA: TGCAGTGCCACTCCGGGACTAGCTAGCAATGAGCAGTTCTTC; CDR3: CSATPGLASNEQFF
size: few; J: TRBJ1-4; V: TRBV12-3/TRBV12-4; D: -; DNA: TGTGCCAGCAGCTGGGGGGGGACTAATGAAAAACTGTTTTTT; CDR3: CASSWGGTNEKLFF
size: -; J: TRBJ1-2; V: TRBV7-9; D: -; DNA: TGTGCCAGCAGCTTATTCAGAGGAAAAAACTATGGCTACACCTTC; CDR3: CASSLFRGKNYGYTF
size: -; J: TRBJ2-1; V: TRBV12-3/TRBV12-4; D: -; DNA: TGTGCCAGCAGCCACCCTTGGAATGAGCAGTTCTTC; CDR3: CASSHPWNEQFF
size: few; J: TRBJ2-7; V: TRBV6-1; D: -; DNA: TGTGCCAGCAGCGAACGTATGGGTGTAGTGACCTACGAGCAGTACTTC; CDR3: CASSERMGVVTYEQYF
size: -; J: TRBJ2-5; V: TRBV20-1; D: TRBD1; DNA: TGCAGTGCTAGAGCCCAATACGCACAGGGGGCGCTTGGGACCCAGTACTTC; CDR3: CSARAQYAQGALGTQYF
size: few; J: TRBJ1-5; V: TRBV29-1; D: TRBD1; DNA: TGCAGCGTTTCTTTGATCGGGACAGATCGAAATCAGCCCCAGCATTTT; CDR3: CSVSLIGTDRNQPQHF
size: many; J: TRBJ2-1; V: TRBV4-2; D: TRBD2; DNA: TGTGCCAGCAGCCAAGTTATGACTAGCGGGAGTAAGGGTGAGCAGTTCTTC; CDR3: CASSQVMTSGSKGEQFF
size: few; J: TRBJ2-3; V: TRBV2; D: TRBD1; DNA: TGTGCCAGCAGCCGACAGGGGCGAGATACGCAGTATTTT; CDR3: CASSRQGRDTQYF
size: -; J: TRBJ2-3; V: TRBV7-2; D: -; DNA: TGTGCCAGCAGCTTAGTGGCAGCGAGCACAGATACGCAGTATTTT; CDR3: CASSLVAASTDTQYF
size: -; J: TRBJ2-1; V: TRBV5-1; D: -; DNA: TGCGCCAGCAGGGTGTTAGTCAATGAGCAGTTCTTC; CDR3: CASRVLVNEQFF
size: many; J: TRBJ2-6; V: TRBV12-3/TRBV12-4; D: -; DNA: TGTGCCAGCACTGGGGCCAACGTCCTGACTTTC; CDR3: CASTGANVLTF
size: once; J: TRBJ2-1; V: TRBV12-3/TRBV12-4; D: TRBD2; DNA: TGTGCCAGCAGTTTGACGGGCGGGAGGGATGAGCAGTTCTTC; CDR3: CASSLTGGRDEQFF
size: many; J: TRBJ2-7; V: TRBV25-1; D: -; DNA: TGTGCCAGCAGTGAATCTTGGACTGATTTAAGCTCCTACGAGCAGTACTTC; CDR3: CASSESWTDLSSYEQYF
size: few; J: TRBJ2-3; V: TRBV12-3/TRBV12-4; D: -; DNA: TGTGCCAGCAGTTTAGTGAGAAAGGATACGCAGTATTTT; CDR3: CASSLVRKDTQYF
size: -; J: TRBJ2-7; V: TRBV20-1; D: TRBD2; DNA: TGCAGTGCCGGGGGAGGTTGGCGGGAGGACTCCTACGAGCAGTACTTC; CDR3: CSAGGGWREDSYEQYF
size: -; J: TRBJ2-7; V: TRBV4-1; D: TRBD1; DNA: TGCGCCAGCAGCCAGGAAACAGGGACAGCCCACTACGAGCAGTACTTC; CDR3: CASSQETGTAHYEQYF
size: few; J: TRBJ2-5; V: TRBV12-3/TRBV12-4; D: TRBD2; DNA: TGTGCCAGCAGTTGGAGCGGGACTGAGACCCAGTACTTC; CDR3: CASSWSGTETQYF
size: few; J: TRBJ2-7; V: TRBV20-1; D: TRBD2; DNA: TGCAGTGCTAATGGACTAGCGGGATTCGAGCAGTACTTC; CDR3: CSANGLAGFEQYF
size: few; J: TRBJ2-7; V: TRBV12-3/TRBV12-4; D: TRBD1; DNA: TGTGCCAGCAGCAAACCGGGACAGGGAGCCTACGAGCAGTACTTC; CDR3: CASSKPGQGAYEQYF
size: few; J: TRBJ1-3; V: TRBV4-3; D: -; DNA: TGCGCCAGCAGCCAAGATCGAATTTTCGGAAACACCATATATTTT; CDR3: CASSQDRIFGNTIYF
size: -; J: TRBJ2-7; V: TRBV7-9; D: -; DNA: TGTGCCAGCAGCTTAGGGACCACCAGGGGAGGAGAGCAGTACTTC; CDR3: CASSLGTTRGGEQYF
size: many; J: TRBJ2-7; V: TRBV4-2; D: -; DNA: TGTGCCAGCAGCCAAAGGGTAGACGGTTACGAGCAGTACTTC; CDR3: CASSQRVDGYEQYF
size: few; J: TRBJ2-1; V: TRBV20-1; D: -; DNA: TGCAGTGCTAGCACAGGCGGCACTGAGCAGTTCTTC; CDR3: CSASTGGTEQFF
size: -; J: TRBJ2-7; V: TRBV4-2; D: -; DNA: TGTGCCAGCAGCCTCACCAGCGGCCTTTTCTCCTACGAGCAGTACTTC; CDR3: CASSLTSGLFSYEQYF
size: -; J: TRBJ2-7; V: TRBV3-1; D: -; DNA: TGTGCCAGCAGCCGCTGGGGCTCGGACGAGCAGTACTTC; CDR3: CASSRWGSDEQYF
size: -; J: TRBJ2-3; V: TRBV7-9; D: -; DNA: TGTGCCAGCAGGGAGTGGGATACGCAGTATTTT; CDR3: CASREWDTQYF
size: -; J: TRBJ1-3; V: TRBV4-1; D: TRBD1; DNA: TGCGCCAGCAGCCAACTTACAGGGGTTAGCTCTGGAAACACCATATATTTT; CDR3: CASSQLTGVSSGNTIYF
size: -; J: TRBJ2-3; V: TRBV5-1; D: TRBD2; DNA: TGCGCCAGCACCCAACTAGCGGCCAGCACAGATACGCAGTATTTT; CDR3: CASTQLAASTDTQYF
size: -; J: TRBJ2-3; V: TRBV7-6; D: -; DNA: TGTGCCAGCAGCTTAGCTGGGGGAAGGTGGACAGATACGCAGTATTTT; CDR3: CASSLAGGRWTDTQYF